These 15 T cell receptor beta chains came from one sample sequenced in a study of blood T cells in healthy people across ages (dated by TCRdb to the mid-2010s). The method was 5' RACE. The data were produced on an Illumina HiSeq 2500. A second PCR of 7 to 11 cycles was performed with a sample-barcoded 5' primer and a J-beta primer mix. TCRdb trimmed public reads at Q25 via fastp, called clones via MiXCR and kept in-frame beta chains. Every CDR3 protein is listed once, alongside the most common genes and DNA of its rows. Across this sample there are about a million distinct CDR3 sequences, with approximately 49% seen only once. The ten most abundant clones make up 10% to 15% of the sample. Material for sequencing was blood. The receptors were sampled from a man aged 25-45 years in good health.

This clonotype was detected a few times. The V gene is TRBV28, the J gene TRBJ2-7, with D unresolved. CDR3 length: 12 residues. CDR1 is MDHEN and CDR2 is SYDVKM in the germline V gene. V dropped 5 bases and J dropped 6 bases, with 11 bases sitting between them. The CDR3 DNA follows: TGTGCCAGCAGTGTAGACTGGATCGAGCAGTACTTC. It yields the protein CASSVDWIEQYF.

This clonotype has at least ten counts. This rearrangement joins TRBV4-3 to TRBJ2-7; 14 bases line up with TRBD2. CDR1 and CDR2 (germline): LGHNA, YSLEER. This CDR3 has 15 amino acids. The J segment lost 2 bases and the V segment lost 3 bases, leaving 0 bases of the junction unmatched. As DNA, the CDR3 is TGCGCCAGCAGCCAGACTAGCGGGGGGGCCTACGAGCAGTACTTC. Its translation: CASSQTSGGAYEQYF.

This clonotype was counted a few times. The CDR3 region is CATSDGTGASPYQETQYF. The DNA for the CDR3 is TGTGCCACCAGTGATGGGACAGGGGCCTCACCGTACCAAGAGACCCAGTACTTC. The chain joins TRBV24-1 to TRBJ2-5; the match to TRBD1 covers 10 bases. Germline CDR1 and CDR2: KGHDR and SFDVKD. This CDR3 has 18 amino acids. The V segment lost 3 bases and the J segment 0 bases; nucleotides outside the gene matches: 9.

The chain uses TRBV12-3 or TRBV12-4 and TRBJ1-4; unclear D gene. This CDR3 has 13 amino acids. The V end was cut by 5 bases, the J end by 8 bases, with 12 bases between. For the CDR3, the DNA is TGTGCCAGCAGTACCCATAACGGCGAAAAACTGTTTTTT. This sequence encodes CASSTHNGEKLFF.

The genes are TRBV27 and TRBJ2-2; 8 bases agree with TRBD1. Germline V gene data show CDR1 as MNHEY and CDR2 as SMNVEV (reference sequence). Trimming took 5 bases from V and 5 from J; bases not matched to a gene: 22. The CDR3 totals 20 residues. The CDR3 spells CASSPYVRDRGGGYTGELFF. The CDR3, as DNA: TGTGCCAGCAGTCCTTACGTCCGAGACAGGGGCGGCGGTTATACCGGGGAGCTGTTTTTT.

V and J are TRBV6-5 and TRBJ2-5, with 8 bases lining up with TRBD1. The J call is uncertain, as TRBJ2-7 better fits the DNA end. The CDR3 contains 15 residues. Germline CDR1 reads MNHEY; CDR2 reads SVGAGI. For the CDR3, the DNA is TGTGCCAGCAGTTACCGGGACAGGACCCTCTACGAGCAGTACTTC. This codes for CASSYRDRTLYEQYF.

This clonotype was recorded only once. The junction differs from germline at one of its ends, possibly a read error. The rearrangement uses TRBV7-2 and TRBJ2-3; TRBD1 or TRBD2 may be the D gene (6 bases each). Germline CDR1 SGHTA, CDR2 FQGNSA. The CDR3 has 15 amino acids. In nucleotides, the CDR3 is TGTGCCAGCAGCTTAGAAGGGGGGCCAGGAGATACGCGGTATTTT. The encoded protein is CASSLEGGPGDTRYF.

This chain joins TRBV20-1 and TRBJ1-2; 9 nucleotides agree with TRBD1. This CDR3 spans 16 amino acids. Germline V lookup: CDR1 DFQATT, CDR2 SNEGSKA (reference sequence). V trimming: 5 bases; J trimming: 7 bases; junction bases outside the gene matches: 17. The CDR3 bases are TGCAGTGCTGGGGGTATCCATGGGACAGGGAAACCTGGCTACACCTTC. Amino acid sequence: CSAGGIHGTGKPGYTF.

This clonotype was seen a handful of times. This chain joins TRBV6-5 and TRBJ1-6, with D hard to call. There are 13 residues in the CDR3. Germline values: CDR1 MNHEY, CDR2 SVGAGI. The germline V and J ends were trimmed by 0 bases and 10 bases, with 7 bases remaining between them. The CDR3 region has the DNA TGTGCCAGCAGTTACTCGTGGAACTCACCCCTCCACTTT. Translated: CASSYSWNSPLHF.

This clonotype was counted only a few times. The chain is built from TRBV6-4 and TRBJ1-6, with a tentative D call TRBD1 (6 bases). Between the trimmed V and J ends, which lost 7 bases and 5 bases, there was a span of 15 bases. The CDR3 is 15 residues long. Germline loops: CDR1 MRHNA, CDR2 SNTAGT. In DNA form, the CDR3 reads TGTGCCAGCAATAGAACAGGGACGGATAATTCACCCCTCCACTTT. Its translation: CASNRTGTDNSPLHF.

The chain is built from TRBV25-1 and TRBJ1-6, with 7 bases identical to TRBD1. From germline, CDR1 is MGHDK and CDR2 SYGVNS. V gave up 4 bases and J gave up 9 bases; unmatched junction bases: 9. The CDR3 is made up of 15 amino acids. The CDR3 protein is CASSGMRGQGSPLHF. CDR3 sequence (DNA): TGTGCCAGCAGTGGTATGAGGGGGCAGGGTTCACCCCTCCACTTT.

This rearrangement joins TRBV9 to TRBJ1-1; 7 nucleotides align to TRBD1. Trimming at V came to 3 bases and at J to 0 bases, leaving 8 bases not matched to a gene. The germline gives CDR1 SGDLS, CDR2 YYNGEE. The CDR3 is made up of 16 amino acids. CDR3 in amino acids: CASSAPTGLVNTEAFF. The CDR3 coding sequence is TGTGCCAGCAGCGCCCCGACAGGGCTGGTGAACACTGAAGCTTTCTTT.

The chain combines TRBV29-1 with TRBJ1-2; 7 bases match TRBD1. The germline gives CDR1 SQVTM, CDR2 ANQGSEA. Trimming took 0 bases from V and 7 from J; bases not matched to a gene: 5. The CDR3 runs 13 residues. This chain's CDR3 is CSVEDDRASGYTF. The CDR3 DNA reads as TGCAGCGTTGAAGACGACAGGGCGAGTGGCTACACCTTC. Supplemented by reference TRBV29-1 and TRBJ1-2, the full variable domain reads SAVISQKPSRDICQRGTSLTIQCQVDSQVTMMFWYRQQPGQSLTLIATANQGSEATYESGFVIDKFPISRPNLTFSTLTVSNMSPEDSSIYLCSVEDDRASGYTFGSGTRLTVV.

This clonotype was counted between two and nine times. J is TRBJ1-5 and V is TRBV28; 7 bases fit TRBD1. CDR3 size: 16 residues. Trimming cost V 2 bases and J 3 bases; bases outside gene matches: 7. CDR1 and CDR2 from the germline V gene are MDHEN and SYDVKM. Here the CDR3 reads CASSLTGVGVNQPQHF. The CDR3 coding sequence is TGTGCCAGCAGTTTAACAGGGGTGGGGGTCAATCAGCCCCAGCATTTT.

This clonotype was seen only a few times. The V gene is TRBV7-8, the J gene TRBJ2-7; D not certain. The CDR3 contains 14 residues. From germline, CDR1 is SGHVS and CDR2 FQNEAQ. V shed 2 bases and J shed 3 bases, with 11 bases lying between them. The CDR3 nucleotides are TGTGCCAGCAGCTTAAAGGCCACGAGCTACGAGCAGTACTTC. This gives the protein CASSLKATSYEQYF. Combining the CDR3 with reference TRBV7-8 and TRBJ2-7 gives the whole variable domain GAGVSQSPRYKVAKRGQDVALRCDPISGHVSLFWYQQALGQGPEFLTYFQNEAQLDKSGLPSDRFFAERPEGSVSTLKIQRTQQEDSAVYLCASSLKATSYEQYFGPGTRLTVT.